These 32 T cell receptor beta chains originate from one sample sequenced in a study of beta chain features in type 1 diabetes. Every bit of the isolated RNA underwent reverse transcription, so sequencing read expressed TCRB transcripts. TCRdb's copy holds only in-frame clones and misses some; the assay was immunoSEQ multiplex PCR. The profile covers about 930,000 clones, with 17% appearing a single time and 0.02% to 0.025% taken by the ten largest. The source material was naive CD4+ T cells from blood. These TCRs come from a woman younger than 30 in good health.

V and J are TRBV10-3 and TRBJ2-7, with 7 nucleotides matching TRBD2. The germline V gene encodes CDR1 ENHRY and CDR2 SYGVKD. With V trimmed by 1 base and J by 3 bases, 6 bases remained unmatched. This CDR3 spans 15 amino acids. In DNA, the CDR3 is TGTGCCATCAGTGAGTTAAGGACTAGAGTCTACGAGCAGTACTTC. Residues: CAISELRTRVYEQYF.

This clone has only one observation. The chain combines TRBV12-5 with TRBJ2-5; unclear D gene. The V gene's germline CDR1 is LGHNT and CDR2 FRNRAP. The germline V and J ends were trimmed by 0 bases and 5 bases, with 16 bases remaining between them. The CDR3 extends over 16 amino acids. CDR3: CASGLVIIGPGETQYF. The CDR3 region has the DNA TGTGCTAGTGGTTTGGTAATAATCGGACCTGGGGAGACCCAGTACTTC.

J is TRBJ2-5 and V is TRBV10-3; no firm D call. The DNA end is more similar to TRBJ2-7, so the J call may be wrong. This CDR3 has 13 amino acids. Germline V gene lookup returns CDR1 ENHRY and CDR2 SYGVKD. The CDR3, as DNA: TGTGCCATCAGTGGGACGTTTGCTGACGAGCAGTACTTC. Its protein product is CAISGTFADEQYF.

This clone has only a few counts. The V call is TRBV4-3, the J call TRBJ2-5; 7 bases are shared with TRBD2. V shed 3 bases and J 9 bases; nucleotides not matched to a gene: 7. The CDR3 is 13 residues long. CDR1 LGHNA and CDR2 YSLEER come from the germline V gene. The DNA for the CDR3 is TGCGCCAGCAGCCAGGAAAGCGGGACCCCCCAGTACTTC. Amino acid sequence: CASSQESGTPQYF.

The rearrangement joins TRBV5-1 to TRBJ2-5; 12 bases are a match to TRBD1. Germline V lookup: CDR1 SGHRS, CDR2 YFSETQ. V lost 4 bases, J lost 3 bases, and 7 bases stayed unmatched. The CDR3 loop spans 16 amino acids. The CDR3 DNA reads as TGCGCCAGCAGCGGCGGGACAGGGGGCCCCGAAGAGACCCAGTACTTC. This translates into CASSGGTGGPEETQYF.

J is TRBJ2-1 and V is TRBV28; 9 bases fit TRBD2. The J segment lost 6 bases and the V segment lost 3 bases, leaving 3 bases of the junction unmatched. Looked up from germline, CDR1 is MDHEN and CDR2 is SYDVKM. The CDR3 contains 14 residues. The CDR3 region has the DNA TGTGCCAGCAGTTTGGGCGGGAGGGCCAATGAGCAGTTCTTC. As protein: CASSLGGRANEQFF.

Only a few counts were recorded for this clone. The genes are TRBV25-1 and TRBJ2-7, with a tentative D call TRBD1 (5 bases). The CDR3 has 13 residues. From germline, CDR1 is MGHDK and CDR2 SYGVNS. With 1 base removed from V and 5 bases from J, the gap between germline ends came to 9 bases. CDR3 nucleotide sequence: TGTGCCAGCAGTGAATGGGGCAGGGACGAGCAGTACTTC. Its protein product is CASSEWGRDEQYF.

This chain connects TRBV7-2 to TRBJ1-1; D gene unclear. From germline, CDR1 is SGHTA and CDR2 FQGNSA. Trimming took 2 bases from V and 5 from J, leaving 9 bases between them. There are 13 residues in the CDR3. The CDR3 sequence is CASSLLGETEAFF. The CDR3 nucleotides are TGTGCCAGCAGCTTACTAGGAGAGACTGAAGCTTTCTTT.

This clone was seen more than once but under ten times. This chain connects TRBV5-1 to TRBJ2-2, with TRBD2 identical over 8 bases. The CDR3 covers 16 residues. The V and J ends lost 6 bases and 3 bases, in that order; junction bases with no gene match: 10. Germline assignment: CDR1 SGHRS and CDR2 YFSETQ. The CDR3 DNA sequence: TGCGCCAGCAAAGCCCTAGCGGGCGAAGACACCGGGGAGCTGTTTTTT. Translation gives CASKALAGEDTGELFF. The variable domain in full, with the rest retrieved from reference TRBV5-1 and TRBJ2-2, is KAGVTQTPRYLIKTRGQQVTLSCSPISGHRSVSWYQQTPGQGLQFLFEYFSETQRNKGNFPGRFSGRQFSNSRSEMNVSTLELGDSALYLCASKALAGEDTGELFFGEGSRLTVL.

The J gene is TRBJ2-1, the V gene TRBV7-2; 12 bases are a match to TRBD2. CDR1 and CDR2 from the germline V gene are SGHTA and FQGNSA. The CDR3 is made up of 15 amino acids. Losses at the gene ends were 5 bases for V and 10 bases for J; bases not matched to a gene: 9. The CDR3 region has the DNA TGTGCCAGCAGCGTGACTAGCGGGAGTAGGAAGGAGCAGTTCTTC. Its protein product is CASSVTSGSRKEQFF.

The chain joins TRBV11-2 to TRBJ2-1; a possible D gene is TRBD2 (6 bases). V was clipped by 7 bases and J by 6 bases, with 16 bases between them. The CDR3 sequence is 14 residues long. Per the germline V gene, CDR1 is SGHAT and CDR2 is FQNNGV. The CDR3 DNA reads as TGTGCCAGCAACGGGGGTAGTTCAACCAATGAGCAGTTCTTC. It yields the protein CASNGGSSTNEQFF.

This clone occurred a few times. This chain joins TRBV9 and TRBJ1-2, with 7 nucleotides matching TRBD1. V was pared by 2 bases and J by 4 bases, with 5 bases of the junction left unmatched. The germline CDR1 and CDR2 sequences are SGDLS and YYNGEE. The CDR3 sequence is 14 residues long. CDR3 in amino acids: CASSVSGQPYGYTF. The CDR3 coding sequence is TGTGCCAGCAGCGTCTCGGGACAGCCCTATGGCTACACCTTC.

This sequence joins TRBV28 and TRBJ2-1; D unresolved. Germline V CDR1 and CDR2: MDHEN, SYDVKM. This CDR3 spans 14 amino acids. V was pared by 3 bases and J by 6 bases, with 12 bases between. CDR3 loop: CASSLWVSLNEQFF. For the CDR3, the DNA is TGTGCCAGCAGTTTGTGGGTTTCCCTCAATGAGCAGTTCTTC.

The rearrangement uses TRBV7-2 and TRBJ1-1; the D is unclear. This CDR3 has 11 amino acids. CDR1 is SGHTA and CDR2 is FQGNSA in the germline V gene. Trimming shortened V by 5 bases and J by 2 bases, and 3 bases separated the two germline ends. CDR3 amino acids: CASSRNTEAFF. The CDR3, as DNA: TGTGCCAGCAGCCGTAACACTGAAGCTTTCTTT.

This clone was counted only a few times. The V gene is TRBV28, the J gene TRBJ2-3; D may match TRBD1 or TRBD2 (7 bases each). The CDR3 contains 18 residues. Trimming shortened V by 6 bases and J by 0 bases, and 22 bases separated the two germline ends. Germline assignment: CDR1 MDHEN and CDR2 SYDVKM. The CDR3 is CASRPHRGGFGSTDTQYF. CDR3 bases: TGTGCCAGCAGACCCCACAGGGGAGGGTTTGGTAGCACAGATACGCAGTATTTT.

The gene calls are TRBV19 and TRBJ2-1; D uncertain. CDR1 is LNHDA, CDR2 SQIVND, per germline (reference sequence). The CDR3 covers 15 residues. V was clipped by 5 bases and J by 1 base, with 12 bases between them. The CDR3 bases are TGTGCCAGTAGTCTGGGTGGGTCGTCCTACAATGAGCAGTTCTTC. It encodes CASSLGGSSYNEQFF. The full variable domain, with the rest looked up from reference TRBV19 and TRBJ2-1, is DGGITQSPKYLFRKEGQNVTLSCEQNLNHDAMYWYRQDPGQGLRLIYYSQIVNDFQKGDIAEGYSVSREKKESFPLTVTSAQKNPTAFYLCASSLGGSSYNEQFFGPGTRLTVL.

This chain uses TRBV7-2 with TRBJ2-7; no reliable D call. CDR1 and CDR2 (germline): SGHTA, FQGNSA. The CDR3 has 15 residues. Trimming removed 4 bases from V and 3 bases from J, with 16 bases in between. The CDR3 coding sequence is TGTGCCAGCAGCTACGCAGATAATACTATCTACGAGCAGTACTTC. Translating it yields CASSYADNTIYEQYF.

This clone has only a few counts. For the CDR3, the DNA is TGTGCCAGCAGCCCCACAAACTCTGGAAACACCATATATTTT. Amino acid sequence: CASSPTNSGNTIYF. V usage is TRBV7-6 and J usage is TRBJ1-3; no firm D call. Germline values: CDR1 SGHVS, CDR2 FNYEAQ. V was clipped by 5 bases and J by 0 bases, with 8 bases between them. The CDR3 sequence is 14 residues long.

The chain joins TRBV18 to TRBJ2-1; 11 bases align to TRBD2. V gave up 3 bases and J gave up 7 bases; unmatched junction bases: 11. Germline V gene lookup returns CDR1 KGHSH and CDR2 LQKENI. The length of the CDR3 is 17 residues. CDR3 in amino acids: CASSPSTSGSILNEQFF. The DNA of the CDR3 is TGTGCCAGCTCACCTTCAACTAGCGGGAGTATCTTGAATGAGCAGTTCTTC.

This clone showed up just a few times. This chain connects TRBV7-9 to TRBJ1-2; 8 bases are a match to TRBD1. This CDR3 is built from 14 residues. The junction had 7 bases not matched to a gene; V was cut back by 6 bases and J by 4 bases. Germline V gene data show CDR1 as SEHNR and CDR2 as FQNEAQ (reference sequence). The CDR3 here is CASSQQGVVYGYTF. The CDR3 DNA sequence: TGTGCCAGCAGTCAACAGGGGGTAGTCTATGGCTACACCTTC. Looking up the rest from reference TRBV7-9 and TRBJ1-2 gives the full variable domain: DTGVSQNPRHKITKRGQNVTFRCDPISEHNRLYWYRQTLGQGPEFLTYFQNEAQLEKSRLLSDRFSAERPKGSFSTLEIQRTEQGDSAMYLCASSQQGVVYGYTFGSGTRLTVV.

Only a few counts were recorded for this clone. The chain carries TRBV11-2 and TRBJ2-7, with D hard to call. In germline, CDR1 is SGHAT, CDR2 FQNNGV. V shed 0 bases and J shed 2 bases, with 11 bases lying between them. This CDR3 is built from 15 residues. CDR3 loop: CASSLDLGLPYEQYF. CDR3 bases: TGTGCCAGCAGCTTAGATCTAGGCTTGCCCTACGAGCAGTACTTC.

This clone was observed a few times. The chain combines TRBV5-6 with TRBJ2-5; 7 bases fit TRBD2. This CDR3 region has 16 residues. CDR1 and CDR2 from the germline V gene are SGHDT and YYEEEE. The J segment lost 5 bases and the V segment lost 4 bases, leaving 14 bases of the junction unmatched. The CDR3 protein is CASSSARGLQWETQYF. CDR3 coding DNA: TGTGCCAGCAGCAGCGCCCGGGGACTACAGTGGGAGACCCAGTACTTC.

The gene calls are TRBV5-1 and TRBJ1-5, with 7 bases that match TRBD1. This CDR3 contains 14 residues. The germline V gene has CDR1 SGHRS and CDR2 YFSETQ. V shed 0 bases, J shed 9 bases, and the junction held 6 bases outside the gene matches. CDR3 nucleotide sequence: TGCGCCAGCAGCTTGGTAACAGGGGACAGGCCCCAGCATTTT. Translated, it gives CASSLVTGDRPQHF.

The chain couples TRBV6-5 to TRBJ2-1, with 7 bases lining up with TRBD2. The CDR3 totals 15 residues. Trimming removed 0 bases from V and 8 bases from J; junction bases left unmatched: 7. In germline, CDR1 is MNHEY, CDR2 SVGAGI. The CDR3 DNA is TGTGCCAGCAGTTACTCACCGGGAGGTCTCGATGAGCAGTTCTTC. Residues: CASSYSPGGLDEQFF.

V is TRBV2 and J is TRBJ2-7, with D perhaps matching TRBD2 (5 bases). This CDR3 is built from 11 residues. Germline assignment: CDR1 SNHLY and CDR2 FYNNEI. V was trimmed by 3 bases and J by 6 bases, leaving 6 bases between them. CDR3 in DNA: TGTGCCAGCAGTGAGGAGGTCGAGCAGTACTTC. It is translated as CASSEEVEQYF.

CDR3 in amino acids: CASSQPNRGANTGELFF. DNA for the CDR3: TGCGCCAGCAGCCAACCCAACAGGGGGGCGAACACCGGGGAGCTGTTTTTT. The chain couples TRBV4-3 to TRBJ2-2; 8 nucleotides match TRBD1. This CDR3 has 17 residues. J lost 0 bases, V lost 2 bases, and 5 bases had no gene match. From germline, CDR1 is LGHNA and CDR2 YSLEER.

In nucleotides, the CDR3 is TGTGCCAGCAGCCATACCGGGGAAGACAATGAGCAGTTCTTC. Translating it yields CASSHTGEDNEQFF. The chain recombines TRBV4-2 with TRBJ2-1; tentatively, D is TRBD2 (5 bases). V was clipped by 3 bases and J by 5 bases, with 11 bases between them. The CDR3 length is 14 residues. Germline lookup yields CDR1 LGHNA and CDR2 YNFKEQ.

This clone has only a few counts. V usage is TRBV29-1 and J usage is TRBJ1-2, with D hard to call. Trimming removed 5 bases at V and 4 bases at J, with 11 bases between. Per germline, CDR1 SQVTM and CDR2 ANQGSEA. The CDR3 has 12 amino acids. The CDR3 sequence: CSVTRSGYGYTF. As DNA, the CDR3 is TGCAGCGTTACGAGGTCTGGCTATGGCTACACCTTC.

This rearrangement joins TRBV4-1 to TRBJ2-5; D could derive from TRBD1 or TRBD2 (6 bases each). The length of the CDR3 is 16 residues. Germline CDR1 is MGHRA and CDR2 is YSYEKL. The V and J ends lost 1 base and 1 base respectively, with 13 bases between them. The CDR3 loop is CASSQGPGGLQETQYF. DNA of the CDR3: TGCGCCAGCAGCCAAGGGCCCGGGGGCCTCCAAGAGACCCAGTACTTC.

The V call is TRBV19, the J call TRBJ2-3, with TRBD2 as a possible D gene (6 bases). This CDR3 spans 14 amino acids. Trimming stripped 5 bases from V and 2 bases from J, with 11 bases between. The germline V gene encodes CDR1 LNHDA and CDR2 SQIVND (reference sequence). The CDR3 protein is CASSRELYTDTQYF. CDR3 coding DNA: TGTGCCAGTAGTCGGGAGCTCTACACAGATACGCAGTATTTT.

This chain links TRBV4-1 with TRBJ2-1; TRBD1 or TRBD2 may be the D gene (5 bases each). The CDR3 contains 16 residues. Germline CDR1 is MGHRA and CDR2 is YSYEKL. V was pared by 2 bases and J by 0 bases, with 11 bases between. The CDR3 DNA follows: TGCGCCAGCAGCCAATTATTCGGGACCTCCTACAATGAGCAGTTCTTC. Amino acids: CASSQLFGTSYNEQFF.

V usage is TRBV18 and J usage is TRBJ2-1; D is uncertain. CDR1 is KGHSH, CDR2 LQKENI, per germline. This CDR3 contains 14 residues. The V and J ends lost 2 bases and 2 bases respectively, with 7 bases between them. The CDR3 sequence is CASSPNYPYNEQFF. In nucleotides, the CDR3 is TGTGCCAGCTCACCAAACTACCCCTACAATGAGCAGTTCTTC.